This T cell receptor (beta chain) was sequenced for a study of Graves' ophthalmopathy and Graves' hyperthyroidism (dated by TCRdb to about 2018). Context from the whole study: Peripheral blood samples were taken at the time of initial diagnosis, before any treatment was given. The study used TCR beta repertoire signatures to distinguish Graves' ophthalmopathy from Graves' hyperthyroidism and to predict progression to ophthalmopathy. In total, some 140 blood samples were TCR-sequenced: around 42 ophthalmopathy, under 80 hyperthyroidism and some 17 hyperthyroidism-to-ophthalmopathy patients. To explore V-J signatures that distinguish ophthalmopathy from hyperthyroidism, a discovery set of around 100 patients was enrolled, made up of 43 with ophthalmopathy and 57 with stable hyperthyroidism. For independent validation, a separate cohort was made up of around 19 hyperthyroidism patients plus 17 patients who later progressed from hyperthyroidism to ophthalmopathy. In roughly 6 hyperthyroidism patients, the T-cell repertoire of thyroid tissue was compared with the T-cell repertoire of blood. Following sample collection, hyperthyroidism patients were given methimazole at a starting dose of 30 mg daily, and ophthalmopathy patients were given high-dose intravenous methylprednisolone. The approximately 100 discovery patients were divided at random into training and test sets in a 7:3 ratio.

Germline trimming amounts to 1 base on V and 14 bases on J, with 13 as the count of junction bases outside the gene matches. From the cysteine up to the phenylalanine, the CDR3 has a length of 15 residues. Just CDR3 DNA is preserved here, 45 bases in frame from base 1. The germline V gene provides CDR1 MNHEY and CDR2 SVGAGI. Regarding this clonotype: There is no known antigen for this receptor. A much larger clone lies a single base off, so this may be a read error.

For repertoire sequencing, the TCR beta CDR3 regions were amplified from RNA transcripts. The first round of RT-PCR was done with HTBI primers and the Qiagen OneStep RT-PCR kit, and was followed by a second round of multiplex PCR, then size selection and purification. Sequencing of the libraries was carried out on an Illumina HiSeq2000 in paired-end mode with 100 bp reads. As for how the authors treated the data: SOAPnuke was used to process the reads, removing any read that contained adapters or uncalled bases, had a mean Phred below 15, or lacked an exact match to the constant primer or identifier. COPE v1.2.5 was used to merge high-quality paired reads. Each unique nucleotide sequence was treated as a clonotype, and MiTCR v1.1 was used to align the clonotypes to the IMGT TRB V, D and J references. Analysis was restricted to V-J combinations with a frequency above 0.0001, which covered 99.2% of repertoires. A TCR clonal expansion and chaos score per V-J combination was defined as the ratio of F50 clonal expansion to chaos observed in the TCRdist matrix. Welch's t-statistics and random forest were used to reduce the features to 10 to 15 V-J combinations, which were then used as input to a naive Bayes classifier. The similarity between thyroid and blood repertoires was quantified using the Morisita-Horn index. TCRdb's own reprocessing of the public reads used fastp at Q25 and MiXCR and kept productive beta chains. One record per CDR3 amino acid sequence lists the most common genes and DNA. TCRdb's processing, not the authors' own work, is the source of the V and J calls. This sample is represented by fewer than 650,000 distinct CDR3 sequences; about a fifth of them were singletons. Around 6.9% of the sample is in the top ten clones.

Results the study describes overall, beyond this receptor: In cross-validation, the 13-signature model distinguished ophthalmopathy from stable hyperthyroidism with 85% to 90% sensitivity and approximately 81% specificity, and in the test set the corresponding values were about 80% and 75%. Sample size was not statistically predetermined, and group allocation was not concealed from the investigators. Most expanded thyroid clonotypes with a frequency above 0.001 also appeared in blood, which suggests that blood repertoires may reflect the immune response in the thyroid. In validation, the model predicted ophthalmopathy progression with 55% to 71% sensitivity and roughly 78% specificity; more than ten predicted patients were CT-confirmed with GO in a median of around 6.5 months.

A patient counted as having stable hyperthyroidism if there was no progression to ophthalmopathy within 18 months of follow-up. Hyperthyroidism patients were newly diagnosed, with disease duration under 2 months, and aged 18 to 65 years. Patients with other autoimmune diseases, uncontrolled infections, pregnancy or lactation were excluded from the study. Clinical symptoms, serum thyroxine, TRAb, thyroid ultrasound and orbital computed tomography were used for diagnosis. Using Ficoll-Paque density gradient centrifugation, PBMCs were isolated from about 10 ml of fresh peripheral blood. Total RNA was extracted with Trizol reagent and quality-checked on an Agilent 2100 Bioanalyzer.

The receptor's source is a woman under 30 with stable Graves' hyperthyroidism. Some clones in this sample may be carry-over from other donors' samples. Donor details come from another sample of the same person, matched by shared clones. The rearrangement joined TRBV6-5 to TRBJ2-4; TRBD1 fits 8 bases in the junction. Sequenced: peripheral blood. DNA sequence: TGTGCCAGCAGTTACTACGGGACAGGATCTCGCGAGAAGTACTTC. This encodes CASSYYGTGSREKYF.